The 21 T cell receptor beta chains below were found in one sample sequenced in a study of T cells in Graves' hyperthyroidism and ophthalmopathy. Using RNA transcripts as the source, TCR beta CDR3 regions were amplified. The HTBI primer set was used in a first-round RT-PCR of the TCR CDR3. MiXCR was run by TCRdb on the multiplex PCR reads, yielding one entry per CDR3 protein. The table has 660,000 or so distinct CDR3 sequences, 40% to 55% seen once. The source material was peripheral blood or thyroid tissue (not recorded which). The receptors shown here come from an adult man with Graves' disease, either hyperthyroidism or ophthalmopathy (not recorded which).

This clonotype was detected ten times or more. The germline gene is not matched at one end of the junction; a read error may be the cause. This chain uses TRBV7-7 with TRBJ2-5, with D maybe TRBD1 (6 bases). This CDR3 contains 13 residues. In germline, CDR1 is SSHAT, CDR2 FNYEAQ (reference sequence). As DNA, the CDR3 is TGTGCTAGCAGCTGGACAGATCAAGAGACCCAGTACTTC. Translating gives CASSWTDQETQYF. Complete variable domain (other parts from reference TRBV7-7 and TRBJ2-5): GAGVSQSPRYKVTKRGQDVTLRCDPISSHATLYWYQQALGQGPEFLTYFNYEAQPDKSGLPSDRFSAERPEGSISTLTIQRTEQRDSAMYRCASSWTDQETQYFGPGTRLLVL.

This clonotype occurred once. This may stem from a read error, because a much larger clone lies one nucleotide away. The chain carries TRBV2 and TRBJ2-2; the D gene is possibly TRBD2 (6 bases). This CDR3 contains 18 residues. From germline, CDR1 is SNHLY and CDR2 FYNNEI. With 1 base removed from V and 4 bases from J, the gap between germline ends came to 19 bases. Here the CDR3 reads CASSEGLTEGFSTGELFF. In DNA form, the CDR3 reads TGTGCCAGCAGTGAAGGGTTAACGGAGGGGTTCAGCACCGGGGAGCTGTTTTTT. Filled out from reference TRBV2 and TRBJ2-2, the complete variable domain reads EPEVTQTPSHQVTQMGQEVILRCVPISNHLYFYWYRQILGQKVEFLVSFYNNEISEKSEIFDDQFSVERPDGSNFTLKIRSTKLEDSAMYFCASSEGLTEGFSTGELFFGEGSRLTVL.

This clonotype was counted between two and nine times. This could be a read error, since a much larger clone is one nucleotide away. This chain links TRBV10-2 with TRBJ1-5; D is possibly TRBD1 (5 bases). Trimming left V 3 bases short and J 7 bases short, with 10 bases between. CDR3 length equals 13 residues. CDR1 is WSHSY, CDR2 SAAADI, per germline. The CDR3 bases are TGCGCCAGCAGTGAAGACAGAGGACAGCCCCAGCATTTT. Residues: CASSEDRGQPQHF.

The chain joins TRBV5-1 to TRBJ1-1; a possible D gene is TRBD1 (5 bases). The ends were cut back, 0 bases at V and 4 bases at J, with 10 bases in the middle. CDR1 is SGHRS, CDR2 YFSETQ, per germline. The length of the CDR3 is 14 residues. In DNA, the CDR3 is TGCGCCAGCAGCTTGGCGGGGGACGCCACTGAAGCTTTCTTT. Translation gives CASSLAGDATEAFF.

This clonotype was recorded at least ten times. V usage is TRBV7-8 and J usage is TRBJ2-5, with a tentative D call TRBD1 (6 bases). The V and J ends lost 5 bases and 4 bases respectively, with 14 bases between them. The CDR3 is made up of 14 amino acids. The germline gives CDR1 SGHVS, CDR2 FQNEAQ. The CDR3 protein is CASSLALRGETQYF. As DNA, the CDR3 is TGTGCCAGCAGCCTCGCCCTCAGGGGAGAGACCCAGTACTTC.

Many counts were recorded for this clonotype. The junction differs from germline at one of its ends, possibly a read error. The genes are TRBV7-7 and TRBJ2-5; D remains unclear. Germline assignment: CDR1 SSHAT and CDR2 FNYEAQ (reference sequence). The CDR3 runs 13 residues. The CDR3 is CASSLESGETQYF. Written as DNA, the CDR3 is TGTGCTAGCAGCTTAGAGTCCGGAGAGACCCAGTACTTC.

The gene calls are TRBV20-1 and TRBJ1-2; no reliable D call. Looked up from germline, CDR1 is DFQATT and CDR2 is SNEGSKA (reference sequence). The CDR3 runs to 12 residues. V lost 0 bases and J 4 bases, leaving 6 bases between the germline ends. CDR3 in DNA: TGCAGTGCTAGAGATCGGCCCTATGGCTACACCTTC. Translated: CSARDRPYGYTF.

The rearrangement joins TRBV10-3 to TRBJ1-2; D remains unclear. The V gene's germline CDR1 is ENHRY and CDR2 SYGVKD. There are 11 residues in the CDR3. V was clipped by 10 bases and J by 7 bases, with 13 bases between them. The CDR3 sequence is CASRLARGYTF. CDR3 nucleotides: TGTGCCAGCCGGCTGGCACGTGGCTACACCTTC.

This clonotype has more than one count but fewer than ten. For the CDR3, the DNA is TGCGCCAGCAGCACACGGACAGGCGGATACTCCTACGAGCAGTACTTC. Its translation: CASSTRTGGYSYEQYF. The chain combines TRBV5-1 with TRBJ2-7, with 7 bases matching TRBD1. V lost 4 bases and J lost 0; bases outside the gene matches: 10. The germline gives CDR1 SGHRS, CDR2 YFSETQ. The CDR3 consists of 16 residues.

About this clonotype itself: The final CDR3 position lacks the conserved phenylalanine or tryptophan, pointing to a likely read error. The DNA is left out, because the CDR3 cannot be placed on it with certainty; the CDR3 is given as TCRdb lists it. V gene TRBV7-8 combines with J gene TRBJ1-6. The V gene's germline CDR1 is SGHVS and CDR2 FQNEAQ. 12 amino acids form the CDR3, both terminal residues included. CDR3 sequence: CASSLFSATGTV.

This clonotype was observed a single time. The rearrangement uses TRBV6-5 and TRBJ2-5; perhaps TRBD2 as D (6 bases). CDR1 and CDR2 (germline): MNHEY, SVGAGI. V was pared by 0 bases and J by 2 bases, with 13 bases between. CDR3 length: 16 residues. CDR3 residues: CASSYSRLGPQETQYF. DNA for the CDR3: TGTGCCAGCAGTTACTCCCGACTAGGACCTCAAGAGACCCAGTACTTC.

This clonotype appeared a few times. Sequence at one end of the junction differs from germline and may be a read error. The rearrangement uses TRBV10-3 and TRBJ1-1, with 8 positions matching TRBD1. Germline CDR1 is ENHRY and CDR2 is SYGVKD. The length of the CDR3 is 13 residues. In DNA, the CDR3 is TGTGCCAGCAGTTCGAGACAGGGGACTGAAGCTTTCTTT. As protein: CASSSRQGTEAFF.

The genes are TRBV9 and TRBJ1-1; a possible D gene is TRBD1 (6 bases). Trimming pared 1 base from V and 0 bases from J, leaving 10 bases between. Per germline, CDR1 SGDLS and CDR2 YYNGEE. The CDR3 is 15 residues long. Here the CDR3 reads CASSVSGQLNTEAFF. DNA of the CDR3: TGTGCCAGCAGCGTAAGTGGACAGTTGAACACTGAAGCTTTCTTT.

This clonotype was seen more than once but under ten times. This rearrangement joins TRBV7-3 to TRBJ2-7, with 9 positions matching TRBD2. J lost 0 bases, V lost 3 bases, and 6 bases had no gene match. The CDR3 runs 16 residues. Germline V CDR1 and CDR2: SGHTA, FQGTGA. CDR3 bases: TGTGCCAGCAGCTTCTCTAGCGGGGCAAGCTCCTACGAGCAGTACTTC. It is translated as CASSFSSGASSYEQYF.

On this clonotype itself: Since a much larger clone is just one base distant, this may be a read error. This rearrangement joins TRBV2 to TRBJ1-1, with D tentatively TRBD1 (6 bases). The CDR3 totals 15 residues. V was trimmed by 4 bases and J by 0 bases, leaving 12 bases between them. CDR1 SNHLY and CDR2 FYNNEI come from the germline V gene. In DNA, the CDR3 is TGTGCCAGCAGTGGACAGGACGGCATGAACACTGAAGCTTTCTTT. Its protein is CASSGQDGMNTEAFF.

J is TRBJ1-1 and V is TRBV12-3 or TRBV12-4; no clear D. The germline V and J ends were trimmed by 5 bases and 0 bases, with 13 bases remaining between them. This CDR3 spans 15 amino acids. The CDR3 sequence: CASSPYRNMNTEAFF. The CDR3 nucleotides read TGTGCCAGCAGTCCTTACAGAAACATGAACACTGAAGCTTTCTTT.

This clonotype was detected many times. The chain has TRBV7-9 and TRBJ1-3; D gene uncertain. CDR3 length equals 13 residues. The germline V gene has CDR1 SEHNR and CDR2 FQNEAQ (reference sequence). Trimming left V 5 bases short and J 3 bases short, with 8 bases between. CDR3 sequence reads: CASSRGRGNTIYF. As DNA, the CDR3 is TGTGCCAGCAGCCGGGGTCGTGGAAACACCATATATTTT.

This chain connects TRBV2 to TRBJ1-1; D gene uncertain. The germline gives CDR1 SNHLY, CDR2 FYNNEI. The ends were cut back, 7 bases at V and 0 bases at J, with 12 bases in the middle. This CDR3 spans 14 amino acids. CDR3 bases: TGTGCCAGCATCGCGATCGGGATGAACACTGAAGCTTTCTTT. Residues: CASIAIGMNTEAFF. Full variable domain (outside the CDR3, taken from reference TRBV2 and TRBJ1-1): EPEVTQTPSHQVTQMGQEVILRCVPISNHLYFYWYRQILGQKVEFLVSFYNNEISEKSEIFDDQFSVERPDGSNFTLKIRSTKLEDSAMYFCASIAIGMNTEAFFGQGTRLTVV.

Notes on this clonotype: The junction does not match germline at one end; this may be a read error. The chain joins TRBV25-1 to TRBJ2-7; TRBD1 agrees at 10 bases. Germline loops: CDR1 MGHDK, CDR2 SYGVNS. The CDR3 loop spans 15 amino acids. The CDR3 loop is CASSLRQGAAGELYF. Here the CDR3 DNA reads TGTGCCAGCAGCCTTCGACAGGGGGCCGCCGGGGAGCTGTACTTC.

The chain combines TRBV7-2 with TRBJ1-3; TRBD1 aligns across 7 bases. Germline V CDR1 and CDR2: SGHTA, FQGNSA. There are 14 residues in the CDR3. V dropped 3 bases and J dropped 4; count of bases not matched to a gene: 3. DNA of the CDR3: TGTGCCAGCAGCTTCCGGGACAGAGGAAACACCATATATTTT. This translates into CASSFRDRGNTIYF.

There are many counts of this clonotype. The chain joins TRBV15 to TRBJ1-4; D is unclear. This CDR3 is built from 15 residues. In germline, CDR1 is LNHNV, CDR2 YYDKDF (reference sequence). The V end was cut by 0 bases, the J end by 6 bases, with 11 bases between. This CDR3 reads CATSRDWNTDEKLFF. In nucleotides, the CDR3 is TGTGCCACCAGCAGAGATTGGAACACCGATGAAAAACTGTTTTTT.